The 3 T cell receptor beta chains in this list originate from one sample, sequenced in a study of OX40 agonist ivuxolimab in advanced cancers. Generated by immunoSEQ multiplex PCR, the TCRdb table keeps only in-frame clones and is missing some. The repertoire holds 55,000 to 80,000 clones, with roughly four fifths as singletons. The sample was CD4+ or CD8+ T cells sorted from blood, taken in a trial of the OX40 agonist ivuxolimab. The source of these receptors is an adult with an advanced solid tumor such as melanoma, head and neck, liver or kidney cancer.

The chain employs TRBV4-2 and TRBJ2-7; D is ambiguous. Looked up from germline, CDR1 is LGHNA and CDR2 is YNFKEQ. The CDR3 length is 13 residues. V lost 0 bases to trimming and J lost 4 bases, with 7 bases between them. For the CDR3, the DNA is TGTGCCAGCAGCCAAGATCCCATTTACGAGCAGTACTTC. Encoded protein: CASSQDPIYEQYF.

This clone came up a few times. The chain recombines TRBV14 with TRBJ2-2; TRBD1 matches at 9 bases. After removal of 6 bases from V and 4 bases from J, the junction contained 3 bases not matched to a gene. This CDR3 has 14 residues. Germline V CDR1 and CDR2: SGHDN, FVKESK. CDR3 sequence reads: CASSPDRGTGELFF. In DNA form, the CDR3 reads TGTGCCAGCAGTCCGGACAGGGGCACCGGGGAGCTGTTTTTT.

The chain joins TRBV11-3 to TRBJ2-3, with 13 bases identical to TRBD2. This CDR3 is built from 16 residues. CDR1 SGHNT and CDR2 YENEEA come from the germline V gene. V shed 4 bases and J 4 bases; nucleotides not matched to a gene: 5. The CDR3: CASSSGLAGAPDTQYF. In DNA, the CDR3 is TGTGCCAGCAGCTCCGGACTAGCGGGGGCCCCAGATACGCAGTATTTT.